This TCR beta chain appears in the sequencing data of a study of vaccination effects on CD4 cells after COVID-19. A word on this clone: Antigen specificity is unknown.

The study's findings and limits: Limitations: small convalescent group and missing early post-infection timepoints.

Only in-frame clones appear in the TCRdb table, and some are missing; sequencing was by immunoSEQ multiplex PCR. The table includes approximately 23,000 clones, about 70% detected once. Viral peptide pools were used in the ViraFEST assay to expand antigen-specific CD4+ T cells, and sequencing came afterward. CD4+ T cells were isolated after about nine days of culture. Subjects were given two BNT162b2 or mRNA-1273 vaccine doses. The study found no prior SARS-CoV-2 infection in the vaccine recipients, who tested negative for nucleocapsid antibodies. The CDR3 consists of 15 residues. The V and J genes are TRBV21-1 and TRBJ2-7. TRBV21-1 is recorded as a pseudogene. The sequenced sample was CD4+ T cells from PBMCs cultured with SARS-CoV-2 spike peptides, obtained after COVID-19 vaccination. The sequence was collected from a human donor who received a COVID-19 vaccine. CDR3 residues: CASSGKEGTGYEQYF. Here the CDR3 DNA reads TGTGCCAGCAGCGGGAAGGAAGGGACGGGCTACGAGCAGTACTTC.